The clone carrying this TCR beta chain was recorded at least ten times. Its antigen is unknown. The data originate from a study of response to subunit inactivated influenza vaccine. Study outcomes and limitations: A suggestion made by the authors is that each seasonal influenza vaccination recruits few new T cells.

The CDR3 contains 16 residues. The germline gives CDR1 SGDLS, CDR2 YYNGEE. Trimming left V 4 bases short and J 5 bases short, with 19 bases between. TCRdb fed the RT-PCR reads into MiXCR, producing one record per CDR3 protein. The table records about 500,000 distinct CDR3 sequences, around 7.7% of them present only once. The source is a man aged 45 to 70 who received an inactivated influenza vaccine. The starting material was PBMCs from blood, obtained less than 30 months after vaccination. The chain recombines TRBV9 with TRBJ2-1, with D unresolved. CDR3 in amino acids: CASSRRVLRADNEQFF. Here the CDR3 DNA reads TGTGCCAGCAGCCGAAGGGTGCTCCGGGCCGACAATGAGCAGTTCTTC.